The source of this T cell receptor (beta chain) is a study of blood T cell repertoires in COVID-19. Data came from immunoSEQ multiplex PCR; TCRdb stores just in-frame clones and leaves some out. The repertoire holds 80,000 or so clones, with more than 75% as singletons. Trimming removed 6 bases from V and 3 bases from J; junction bases left unmatched: 5. CDR3 length: 14 residues. Looked up from germline, CDR1 is SNHLY and CDR2 is FYNNEI. The rearrangement links TRBV2 to TRBJ1-1; the match to TRBD1 covers 9 bases. The TCR comes from a woman aged 60-70 years with acute or convalescent COVID-19. The sequenced sample was peripheral blood. CDR3 sequence (DNA): TGTGCCAGCAGACTGGGACAGGGATACACTGAAGCTTTCTTT. It codes for CASRLGQGYTEAFF.